These 23 T cell receptor beta chains share one sample of origin, sequenced in a study of blood T cell repertoires in COVID-19. Measured with immunoSEQ multiplex PCR; TCRdb has only the in-frame clones, and not every one. The sample carries tens of thousands of clones, over 75% recorded once. The material sequenced was peripheral blood. These receptors came from a woman in her sixties or seventies with COVID-19, enrolled during active disease.

This chain links TRBV9 with TRBJ2-2; 8 bases match TRBD2. Trimming removed 0 bases from V and 4 bases from J; junction bases left unmatched: 5. CDR1 is SGDLS and CDR2 is YYNGEE in the germline V gene. CDR3 length: 16 amino acids. CDR3 residues: CASSVASGYPTGELFF. The CDR3 DNA is TGTGCCAGCAGCGTAGCTAGCGGGTACCCCACCGGGGAGCTGTTTTTT.

The chain is built from TRBV18 and TRBJ1-1; D perhaps matches TRBD1 (6 bases). V lost 2 bases and J lost 3, with 10 bases in between. Germline V gene data show CDR1 as KGHSH and CDR2 as LQKENI. The CDR3 loop spans 14 amino acids. CDR3 in amino acids: CASSPGGAYTEAFF. For the CDR3, the DNA is TGTGCCAGCTCACCAGGGGGCGCATACACTGAAGCTTTCTTT.

As regards this clone: Its ends do not fully match the called genes, so a read error is possible. This chain joins TRBV23-1 and TRBJ2-7; 9 bases are a match to TRBD1. TRBV23-1 is flagged as an ORF with uncertain function. The CDR3 totals 16 residues. CDR3 nucleotide sequence: TGCGCCAGCACTCAAAGAAGACAGGGGGGATCCTACGAGCAGTACTTC. Translated, it gives CASTQRRQGGSYEQYF.

The rearrangement joins TRBV5-6 to TRBJ2-7; maybe TRBD2 (5 bases). V was shortened by 1 base and J by 3 bases, with 14 bases between the two germline ends. CDR1 is SGHDT and CDR2 is YYEEEE in the germline V gene. This CDR3 has 15 residues. The CDR3 DNA sequence: TGTGCCAGCAGCTTGAGAGCGGTCAGTTTCTACGAGCAGTACTTC. As protein: CASSLRAVSFYEQYF.

This chain joins TRBV7-8 and TRBJ2-7; 7 bases match TRBD2. Trimming cost V 9 bases and J 4 bases; bases outside gene matches: 9. This CDR3 region has 13 residues. CDR1 SGHVS and CDR2 FQNEAQ come from the germline V gene. The CDR3 DNA reads TGTGCCAGTGGTTTGGGGGAGGGTTACGAGCAGTACTTC. Translated, it gives CASGLGEGYEQYF.

V and J are TRBV11-1 and TRBJ2-7, with 10 bases aligning to TRBD2. The CDR3 covers 14 residues. Losses at the gene ends were 5 bases for V and 3 bases for J; bases not matched to a gene: 4. The germline V gene has CDR1 SGHAT and CDR2 FQDESV (reference sequence). The CDR3 nucleotides read TGTGCCAGCAGCCTGGGACTAGCGAGCTACGAGCAGTACTTC. Protein: CASSLGLASYEQYF.

This clone occurred many times. The chain employs TRBV4-3 and TRBJ1-5; D not certain. V was pared by 0 bases and J by 0 bases, with 6 bases between. The CDR3 loop spans 15 amino acids. Germline V gene data show CDR1 as LGHNA and CDR2 as YSLEER. The CDR3 protein is CASSQDHNSNQPQHF. The CDR3 DNA sequence: TGCGCCAGCAGCCAAGATCACAATAGCAATCAGCCCCAGCATTTT.

The rearrangement uses TRBV3-1 (or the pseudogene TRBV3-2) and TRBJ1-5; a possible D gene is TRBD1 (5 bases). Germline loops: CDR1 LGHDT, CDR2 YNNKEL (reference sequence). The V end lost 4 bases, the J end lost 2 bases, and 12 bases lay between the germline ends. The length of the CDR3 is 15 residues. Written as DNA, the CDR3 is TGTGCCAGCAGCCCCGGAGGGACTGGCAATCAGCCCCAGCATTTT. Translated, it gives CASSPGGTGNQPQHF.

The chain links TRBV9 to TRBJ1-2, with TRBD1 identical over 12 bases. The germline gives CDR1 SGDLS, CDR2 YYNGEE. The trim removed 3 bases at V and 7 bases at J, leaving 7 bases unmatched. This CDR3 has 15 amino acids. CDR3 sequence: CASSASGQGAGGYTF. The CDR3, as DNA: TGTGCCAGCAGCGCCTCGGGACAGGGGGCTGGTGGCTACACCTTC.

A word on this clone: Because the CDR3's place on the DNA is in doubt, the DNA is left out and the CDR3 is given as listed by TCRdb. The rearrangement links TRBV6-6 to TRBJ1-2. CDR1 is MNHNY and CDR2 is SVGAGI in the germline V gene (reference sequence). The CDR3 has 13 amino acids, counting both end residues. This CDR3 reads CASSSSVRGGYTF.

This clone was counted a single time. This chain uses TRBV6-2 or TRBV6-3 with TRBJ2-7; 7 bases agree with TRBD1. Germline V gene sequence: CDR1 MNHEY, CDR2 SVGEGT. CDR3 size: 13 residues. The trim removed 5 bases at V and 2 bases at J, leaving 3 bases unmatched. CDR3 nucleotides: TGTGCCAGCAGTCGGGACAGAGCCTACGAGCAGTACTTC. Its translation: CASSRDRAYEQYF.

The chain combines TRBV3-1 (or the pseudogene TRBV3-2) with TRBJ2-1; TRBD2 agrees at 10 bases. The trim removed 4 bases at V and 9 bases at J, leaving 6 bases unmatched. The CDR3 totals 14 residues. The germline V gene encodes CDR1 LGHDT and CDR2 YNNKEL (reference sequence). In DNA form, the CDR3 reads TGTGCCAGCAGCCCCTATACTAGCGGGGCTGAGCAGTTCTTC. Translation gives CASSPYTSGAEQFF.

The chain recombines TRBV6-4 with TRBJ2-2; tentatively, D is TRBD2 (6 bases). Germline CDR1 reads MRHNA; CDR2 reads SNTAGT. The length of the CDR3 is 13 residues. With 6 bases removed from V and 6 bases from J, the gap between germline ends came to 11 bases. CDR3 region: CASRSGEAGELFF. CDR3 DNA sequence: TGTGCCAGCAGATCTGGGGAGGCCGGGGAGCTGTTTTTT.

The chain carries TRBV12-3 or TRBV12-4 and TRBJ1-6, with a tentative D call TRBD1 (6 bases). CDR3 length: 12 amino acids. Trimming took off 3 bases at V and 14 bases at J, with 11 bases between the two ends. DNA of the CDR3: TGTGCCAGCAGTTTCTTGGGGGCAGCCCTCCACTTT. Protein sequence: CASSFLGAALHF.

V usage is TRBV6-5 and J usage is TRBJ1-5; D unresolved. V was trimmed by 0 bases and J by 4 bases, leaving 7 bases between them. The germline CDR1 and CDR2 sequences are MNHEY and SVGAGI. The CDR3 is made up of 14 amino acids. The CDR3 loop reads CASSYSRVNQPQHF. The CDR3 coding sequence is TGTGCCAGCAGTTACTCCCGGGTGAATCAGCCCCAGCATTTT.

This sequence joins TRBV9 and TRBJ2-1; TRBD2 aligns across 12 bases. Germline CDR1 and CDR2: SGDLS and YYNGEE. This CDR3 has 17 amino acids. The V segment lost 4 bases and the J segment 8 bases; nucleotides outside the gene matches: 13. CDR3 region: CASSPRTSGDPFDEQFF. In DNA form, the CDR3 reads TGTGCCAGCAGCCCTCGGACTAGCGGGGACCCCTTTGATGAGCAGTTCTTC.

This chain links TRBV6-1 with TRBJ1-1; D uncertain. The CDR3 contains 11 residues. Trimming pared 2 bases from V and 5 bases from J, leaving 3 bases between. The germline V gene encodes CDR1 MNHNS and CDR2 SASEGT. In DNA form, the CDR3 reads TGTGCCAGCAGTGAATTAACTGAAGCTTTCTTT. This translates into CASSELTEAFF.

The chain joins TRBV11-2 to TRBJ2-1; 7 nucleotides line up with TRBD2. Per germline, CDR1 SGHAT and CDR2 FQNNGV. The trim removed 1 base at V and 9 bases at J, leaving 12 bases unmatched. The CDR3 has 16 amino acids. The DNA of the CDR3 is TGTGCCAGCAGCTTAGGGGGGAGGGCCGGGGTCGGTGAGCAGTTCTTC. It encodes CASSLGGRAGVGEQFF.

This chain uses TRBV4-3 with TRBJ1-1; D uncertain. Between the trimmed V and J ends, which lost 0 bases and 1 base, there was a span of 12 bases. This CDR3 region has 16 residues. Germline assignment: CDR1 LGHNA and CDR2 YSLEER. Here the CDR3 DNA reads TGCGCCAGCAGCCAAGATCCTGGCAACCGGAACACTGAAGCTTTCTTT. This codes for CASSQDPGNRNTEAFF.

This chain joins TRBV4-3 and TRBJ1-4; no definite D call. This CDR3 has 18 residues. Germline V gene sequence: CDR1 LGHNA, CDR2 YSLEER. The V gene lost 4 bases and the J gene lost 0 bases, with 18 bases spanning the gap. CDR3 protein: CASSLYDGRTATNEKLFF. Here the CDR3 DNA reads TGCGCCAGCAGCCTATATGACGGAAGAACAGCAACTAATGAAAAACTGTTTTTT.

This sequence joins TRBV7-2 and TRBJ1-3; D remains unclear. V lost 8 bases to trimming and J lost 2 bases, with 10 bases between them. Germline V gene data show CDR1 as SGHTA and CDR2 as FQGNSA. The CDR3 covers 13 residues. The DNA for the CDR3 is TGTGCCAGCCAACCCCGGGCTGGAAACACCATATATTTT. Translation: CASQPRAGNTIYF.

The rearrangement uses TRBV19 and TRBJ1-1, with a weak D call TRBD1 (5 bases). This CDR3 comprises 13 residues. V lost 5 bases to trimming and J lost 3 bases, with 10 bases between them. The germline V gene has CDR1 LNHDA and CDR2 SQIVND (reference sequence). CDR3 coding DNA: TGTGCCAGTAGTTCCTGGGGGGACACTGAAGCTTTCTTT. Translated: CASSSWGDTEAFF. Full variable domain (rest looked up from reference TRBV19 and TRBJ1-1): DGGITQSPKYLFRKEGQNVTLSCEQNLNHDAMYWYRQDPGQGLRLIYYSQIVNDFQKGDIAEGYSVSREKKESFPLTVTSAQKNPTAFYLCASSSWGDTEAFFGQGTRLTVV.

The V and J genes are TRBV6-4 and TRBJ1-4; no reliable D call. CDR3 length: 15 amino acids. Germline assignment: CDR1 MRHNA and CDR2 SNTAGT. The V end lost 0 bases, the J end lost 5 bases, and 10 bases lay between the germline ends. The CDR3 protein is CASSDSSGPNEKLFF. DNA of the CDR3: TGTGCCAGCAGTGACTCGAGCGGACCAAATGAAAAACTGTTTTTT.